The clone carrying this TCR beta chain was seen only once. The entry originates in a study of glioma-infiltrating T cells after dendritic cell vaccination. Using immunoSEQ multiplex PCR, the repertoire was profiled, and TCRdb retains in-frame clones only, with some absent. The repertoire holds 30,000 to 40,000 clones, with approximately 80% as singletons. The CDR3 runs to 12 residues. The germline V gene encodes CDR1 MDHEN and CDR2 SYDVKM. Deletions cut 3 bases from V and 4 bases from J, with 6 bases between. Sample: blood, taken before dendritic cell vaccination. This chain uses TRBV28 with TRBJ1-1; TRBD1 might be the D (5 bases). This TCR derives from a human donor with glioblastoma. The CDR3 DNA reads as TGTGCCAGCAGTTTGGGGCTCACTGAAGCTTTCTTT. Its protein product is CASSLGLTEAFF.